The source of this T cell receptor beta chain is a study of T-cell reconstitution after alpha-beta-depleted transplantation in children. Looked up from germline, CDR1 is DFQATT and CDR2 is SNEGSKA (reference sequence). V was shortened by 0 bases and J by 0 bases, with 17 bases between the two germline ends. The CDR3 contains 17 residues. Study conclusions and caveats: Some patients' high day-60 TCRbeta diversity was attributed to recipient cells surviving conditioning. At around two months after transplant, the alpha-beta T cells were reportedly derived from several hundred expanded clones that came from non-depleted graft cells. Fresh T-cell production supplied most of the T-cell counts and diversity seen one year after transplant.

Unique molecular identifiers tagged the TCRbeta library. TCRdb redid the calling of the PCR reads with MiXCR, one entry per CDR3 protein. The table lists about 600,000 distinct CDR3 sequences, under 25% of them singletons. Comment on this clonotype: Its antigen is currently unknown.

The chain is built from TRBV20-1 and TRBJ1-1; no definite D call. The sequences come from PBMCs, mostly from graft donor cells, collected 360 days after TCRalphabeta/CD19-depleted stem cell transplant. The clonotype comes from a boy younger than two who had a stem cell transplant for acute myeloid leukemia, so the T cells may come from the graft donor. CDR3 in DNA: TGCAGTGCTAGAGAGGGAGGGTGGGGATATATGAACACTGAAGCTTTCTTT. Translated, it gives CSAREGGWGYMNTEAFF.